Listed here are 8 T cell receptor beta chains from one sample, sequenced in a study of human T cells and chemical hapten exposure. Each CDR3 protein gets one entry after TCRdb re-called the RACE reads with MiXCR. Of over 300,000 distinct CDR3 sequences in the sample, roughly 4.6% are singletons; the top ten hold about 2.5%. This sample's time point: pre-sensitization, week 0. Treatment noted: therapeutic diphenylcyclopropenone sensitization with weekly scalp DPC. The sequenced sample was whole blood, obtained in connection with sensitization to the hapten diphenylcyclopropenone (DPC). The receptors here all came from a woman aged 50 to 60 with alopecia areata. Some clones in this sample may be carry-over from other donors' samples.

Concerning this clonotype: This could be a read error, since a much larger clone is one nucleotide away. The rearrangement uses TRBV7-8 and TRBJ2-1; tentative D call: TRBD2 (6 bases). The CDR3 runs 16 residues. The ends were cut back, 1 base at V and 8 bases at J, with 18 bases in the middle. Germline V gives CDR1 SGHVS, CDR2 FQNEAQ. The CDR3 reads CASSLVSISSVDEQFF. The DNA of the CDR3 is TGTGCCAGCAGCTTAGTGAGTATCTCTAGCGTTGATGAGCAGTTCTTC.

V is TRBV27 and J is TRBJ1-2; 8 bases map to TRBD1. The germline gives CDR1 MNHEY, CDR2 SMNVEV (reference sequence). CDR3 length: 13 amino acids. The V gene end was trimmed by 7 bases and the J gene end by 4 bases; junction bases not matched to a gene: 5. DNA of the CDR3: TGTGCCAGCAAATTCCAGGGGGCCTATGGCTACACCTTC. Encoded protein: CASKFQGAYGYTF.

This clonotype occurred many times. The gene calls are TRBV6-1 and TRBJ2-7; D may be TRBD1 (6 bases). The CDR3 totals 16 residues. The V end was cut by 1 base, the J end by 4 bases, with 17 bases between. Germline values: CDR1 MNHNS, CDR2 SASEGT. In DNA form, the CDR3 reads TGTGCCAGCAGTGAAGTCGCTGGACAGCTAAATTACGAGCAGTACTTC. This gives the protein CASSEVAGQLNYEQYF.

The CDR3 DNA sequence: TGTGCTAGTGGTTTGGACCGAACCTACGAGCAGTACTTC. It encodes CASGLDRTYEQYF. The genes are TRBV12-5 and TRBJ2-7; D ambiguous. The ends were cut back, 1 base at V and 2 bases at J, with 6 bases in the middle. Per the germline V gene, CDR1 is LGHNT and CDR2 is FRNRAP. There are 13 residues in the CDR3.

This chain joins TRBV7-2 and TRBJ1-5; 9 positions agree with TRBD1. Germline lookup yields CDR1 SGHTA and CDR2 FQGNSA. This CDR3 region has 15 residues. The J segment lost 7 bases and the V segment lost 3 bases, leaving 7 bases of the junction unmatched. This CDR3 is CASSLTGGVVQPQHF. In DNA, the CDR3 is TGTGCCAGCAGCTTGACAGGGGGAGTAGTACAGCCCCAGCATTTT.

This clonotype was seen a few times. The chain employs TRBV7-2 and TRBJ1-2; TRBD1 is a possible D gene (5 bases). Trimming stripped 4 bases from V and 8 bases from J, with 17 bases between. Looked up from germline, CDR1 is SGHTA and CDR2 is FQGNSA. The CDR3 totals 14 residues. The CDR3 reads CASSSQVAGGGYTF. CDR3 bases: TGTGCCAGCAGCTCTCAGGTGGCCGGGGGAGGCTACACCTTC.

There are many counts of this clonotype. The CDR3 reads CASSLKRAGTNEQFF. CDR3 bases: TGTGCCAGCAGCTTAAAGAGGGCAGGTACCAATGAGCAGTTCTTC. The chain uses TRBV7-3 and TRBJ2-1; D may be TRBD2 (5 bases). The CDR3 has 15 amino acids. Germline lookup yields CDR1 SGHTA and CDR2 FQGTGA. V was clipped by 1 base and J by 6 bases, with 13 bases between them.

V is TRBV12-3 or TRBV12-4 and J is TRBJ2-7, with 11 bases fitting TRBD1. The CDR3 runs to 14 residues. Unmatched junction bases numbered 10, after V lost 8 bases and J lost 7 bases. In DNA form, the CDR3 reads TGTGCCAGCGGGGGGACAGGGGGAACTAGGGAGCAGTACTTC. Amino acids: CASGGTGGTREQYF.